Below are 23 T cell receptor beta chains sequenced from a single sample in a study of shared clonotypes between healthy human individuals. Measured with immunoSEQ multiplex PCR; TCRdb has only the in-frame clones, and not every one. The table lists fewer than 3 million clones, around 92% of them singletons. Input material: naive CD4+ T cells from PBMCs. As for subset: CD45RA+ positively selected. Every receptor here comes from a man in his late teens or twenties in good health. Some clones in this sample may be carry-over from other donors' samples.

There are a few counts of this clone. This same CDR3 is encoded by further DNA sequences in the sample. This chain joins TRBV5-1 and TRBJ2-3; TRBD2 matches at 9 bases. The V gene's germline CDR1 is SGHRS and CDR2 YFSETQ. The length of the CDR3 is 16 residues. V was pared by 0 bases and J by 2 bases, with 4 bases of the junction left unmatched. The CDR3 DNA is TGCGCCAGCAGCTTGGGACTAGCGGACTTCACAGATACGCAGTATTTT. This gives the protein CASSLGLADFTDTQYF.

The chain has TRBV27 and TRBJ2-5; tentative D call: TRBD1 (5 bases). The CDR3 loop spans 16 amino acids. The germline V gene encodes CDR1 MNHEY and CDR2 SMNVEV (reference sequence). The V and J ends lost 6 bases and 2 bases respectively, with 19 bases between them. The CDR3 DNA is TGTGCCAGCAGCAGGGCCGACCGTAGACAACAAGAGACCCAGTACTTC. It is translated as CASSRADRRQQETQYF.

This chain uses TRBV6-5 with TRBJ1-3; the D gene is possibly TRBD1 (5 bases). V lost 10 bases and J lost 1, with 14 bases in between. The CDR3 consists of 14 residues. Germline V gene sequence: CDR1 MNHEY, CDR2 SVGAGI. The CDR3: CATGSGVSGNTIYF. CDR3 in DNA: TGTGCCACTGGGTCGGGGGTATCTGGAAACACCATATATTTT.

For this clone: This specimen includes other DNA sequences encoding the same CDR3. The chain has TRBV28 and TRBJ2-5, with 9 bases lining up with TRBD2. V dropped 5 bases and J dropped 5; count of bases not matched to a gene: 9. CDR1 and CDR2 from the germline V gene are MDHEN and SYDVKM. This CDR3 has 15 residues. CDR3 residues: CASSSPGLAGETQYF. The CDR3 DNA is TGTGCCAGCAGTAGCCCGGGACTAGCCGGGGAGACCCAGTACTTC.

The CDR3 here is CASSLIGTGSGNTIYF. For the CDR3, the DNA is TGTGCCAGCAGTTTAATAGGGACAGGGAGTGGAAACACCATATATTTT. The chain employs TRBV28 and TRBJ1-3, with TRBD1 matching 9 bases. CDR1 and CDR2 (germline): MDHEN, SYDVKM. The CDR3 has 16 residues. With 2 bases clipped from V and 3 bases from J, the junction kept 5 bases outside the gene matches.

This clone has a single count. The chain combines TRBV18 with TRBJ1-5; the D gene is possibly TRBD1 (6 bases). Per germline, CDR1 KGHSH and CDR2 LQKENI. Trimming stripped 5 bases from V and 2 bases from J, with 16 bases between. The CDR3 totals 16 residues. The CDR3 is CASSSGDRGGNQPQHF. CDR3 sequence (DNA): TGTGCCAGCTCATCAGGGGATAGGGGTGGCAATCAGCCCCAGCATTTT. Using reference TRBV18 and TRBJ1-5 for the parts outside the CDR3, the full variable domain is NAGVMQNPRHLVRRRGQEARLRCSPMKGHSHVYWYRQLPEEGLKFMVYLQKENIIDESGMPKERFSAEFPKEGPSILRIQQVVRGDSAAYFCASSSGDRGGNQPQHFGDGTRLSIL.

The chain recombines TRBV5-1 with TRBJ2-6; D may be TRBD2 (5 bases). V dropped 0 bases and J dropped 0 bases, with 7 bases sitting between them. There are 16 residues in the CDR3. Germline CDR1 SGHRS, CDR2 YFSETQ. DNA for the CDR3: TGCGCCAGCAGCTTGGGCGGGCGCTCTGGGGCCAACGTCCTGACTTTC. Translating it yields CASSLGGRSGANVLTF.

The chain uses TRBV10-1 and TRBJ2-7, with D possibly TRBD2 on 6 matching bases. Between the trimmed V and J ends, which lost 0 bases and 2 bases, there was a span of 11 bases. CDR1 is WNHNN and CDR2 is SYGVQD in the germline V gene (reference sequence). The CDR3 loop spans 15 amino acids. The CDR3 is CASSESGGNPYEQYF. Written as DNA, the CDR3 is TGCGCCAGCAGTGAGTCGGGCGGGAACCCCTACGAGCAGTACTTC.

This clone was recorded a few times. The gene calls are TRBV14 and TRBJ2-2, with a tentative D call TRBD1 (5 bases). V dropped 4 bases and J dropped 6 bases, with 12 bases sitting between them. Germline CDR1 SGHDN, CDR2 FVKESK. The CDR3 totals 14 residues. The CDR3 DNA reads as TGTGCCAGCAGCCCCTGGGGCGGTGCCGGGGAGCTGTTTTTT. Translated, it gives CASSPWGGAGELFF.

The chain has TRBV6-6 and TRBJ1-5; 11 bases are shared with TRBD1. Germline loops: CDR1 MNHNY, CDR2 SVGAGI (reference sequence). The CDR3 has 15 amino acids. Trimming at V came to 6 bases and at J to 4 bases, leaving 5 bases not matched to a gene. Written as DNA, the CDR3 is TGTGCCAGCAGAGGACAGGGGGCTACAAATCAGCCCCAGCATTTT. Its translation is CASRGQGATNQPQHF.

Here the CDR3 reads CASSQDRGQAWQPQHF. CDR3 nucleotides: TGCGCCAGCAGCCAAGACAGGGGGCAGGCGTGGCAGCCCCAGCATTTT. This chain links TRBV4-1 with TRBJ1-5; 8 bases are a match to TRBD1. V was clipped by 0 bases and J by 7 bases; unmatched bases: 8. Germline V gene lookup returns CDR1 MGHRA and CDR2 YSYEKL. The CDR3 length is 16 residues.

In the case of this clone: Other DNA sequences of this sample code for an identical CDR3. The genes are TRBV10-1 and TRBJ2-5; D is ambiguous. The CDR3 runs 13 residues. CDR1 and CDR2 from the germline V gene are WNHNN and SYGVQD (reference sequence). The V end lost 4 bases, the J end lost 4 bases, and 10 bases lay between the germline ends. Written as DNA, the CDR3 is TGCGCCAGCAGTGTCAGCCTAGGAGAGACCCAGTACTTC. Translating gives CASSVSLGETQYF.

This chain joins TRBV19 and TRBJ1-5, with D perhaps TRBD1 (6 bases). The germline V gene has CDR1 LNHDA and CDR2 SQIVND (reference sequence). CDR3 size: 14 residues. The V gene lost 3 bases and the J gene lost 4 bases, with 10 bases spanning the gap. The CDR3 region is CASSIRGQNQPQHF. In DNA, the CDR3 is TGTGCCAGTAGTATCAGGGGTCAGAATCAGCCCCAGCATTTT.

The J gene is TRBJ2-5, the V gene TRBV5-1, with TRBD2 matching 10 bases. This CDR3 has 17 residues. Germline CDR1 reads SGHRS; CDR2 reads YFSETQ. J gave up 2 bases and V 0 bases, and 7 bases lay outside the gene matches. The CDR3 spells CASSLAALAGIQETQYF. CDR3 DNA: TGCGCCAGCAGCTTGGCCGCACTAGCGGGAATTCAAGAGACCCAGTACTTC.

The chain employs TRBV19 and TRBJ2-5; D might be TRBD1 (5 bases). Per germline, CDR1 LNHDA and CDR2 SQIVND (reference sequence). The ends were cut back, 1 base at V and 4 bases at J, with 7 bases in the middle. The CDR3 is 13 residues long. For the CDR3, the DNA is TGTGCCAGTAGTATAGGACAGTTAGAGACCCAGTACTTC. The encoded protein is CASSIGQLETQYF.

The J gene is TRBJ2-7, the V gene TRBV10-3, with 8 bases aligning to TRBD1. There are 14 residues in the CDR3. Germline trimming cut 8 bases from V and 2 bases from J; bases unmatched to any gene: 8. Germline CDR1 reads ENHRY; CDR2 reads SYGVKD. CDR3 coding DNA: TGTGCCATCCACAACGGACAGGGCGCCTACGAGCAGTACTTC. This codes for CAIHNGQGAYEQYF.

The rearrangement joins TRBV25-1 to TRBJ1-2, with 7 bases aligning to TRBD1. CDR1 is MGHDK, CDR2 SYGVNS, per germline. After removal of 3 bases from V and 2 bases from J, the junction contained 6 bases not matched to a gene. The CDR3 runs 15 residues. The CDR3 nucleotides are TGTGCCAGCAGTGAGTCCGGGACAGTAAACTATGGCTACACCTTC. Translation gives CASSESGTVNYGYTF.

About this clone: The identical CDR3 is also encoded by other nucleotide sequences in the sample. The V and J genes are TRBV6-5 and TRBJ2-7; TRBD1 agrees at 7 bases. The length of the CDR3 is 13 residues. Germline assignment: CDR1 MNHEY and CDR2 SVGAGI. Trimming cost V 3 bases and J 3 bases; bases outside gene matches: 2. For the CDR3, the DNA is TGTGCCAGCAGTTATCCAGGGGGCTACGAGCAGTACTTC. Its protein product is CASSYPGGYEQYF.

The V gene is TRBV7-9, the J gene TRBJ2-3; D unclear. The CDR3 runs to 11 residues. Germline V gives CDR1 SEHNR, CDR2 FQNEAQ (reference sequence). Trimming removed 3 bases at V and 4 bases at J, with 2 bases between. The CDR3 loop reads CASSFPDTQYF. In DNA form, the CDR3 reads TGTGCCAGCAGCTTCCCAGATACGCAGTATTTT.

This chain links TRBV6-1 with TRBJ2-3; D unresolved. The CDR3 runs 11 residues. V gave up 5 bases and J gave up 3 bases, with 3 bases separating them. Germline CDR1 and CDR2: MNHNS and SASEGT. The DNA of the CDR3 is TGTGCCAGCAGTCAGACAGATACGCAGTATTTT. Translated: CASSQTDTQYF.

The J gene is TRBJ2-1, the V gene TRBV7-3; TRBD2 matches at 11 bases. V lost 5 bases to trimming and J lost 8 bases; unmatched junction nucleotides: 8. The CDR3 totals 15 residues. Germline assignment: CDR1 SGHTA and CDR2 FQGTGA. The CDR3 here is CASSPTSGGSHEQFF. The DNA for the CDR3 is TGTGCCAGCAGCCCAACTAGCGGGGGCTCGCATGAGCAGTTCTTC. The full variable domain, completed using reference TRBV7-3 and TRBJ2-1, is GAGVSQTPSNKVTEKGKYVELRCDPISGHTALYWYRQSLGQGPEFLIYFQGTGAADDSGLPNDRFFAVRPEGSVSTLKIQRTERGDSAVYLCASSPTSGGSHEQFFGPGTRLTVL.

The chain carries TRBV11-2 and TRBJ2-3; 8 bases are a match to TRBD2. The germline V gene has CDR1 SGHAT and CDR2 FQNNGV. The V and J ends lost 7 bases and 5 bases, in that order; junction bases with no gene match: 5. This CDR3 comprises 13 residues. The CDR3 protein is CASTQSGRDTQYF. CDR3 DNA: TGTGCCAGCACCCAAAGCGGGAGAGATACGCAGTATTTT.

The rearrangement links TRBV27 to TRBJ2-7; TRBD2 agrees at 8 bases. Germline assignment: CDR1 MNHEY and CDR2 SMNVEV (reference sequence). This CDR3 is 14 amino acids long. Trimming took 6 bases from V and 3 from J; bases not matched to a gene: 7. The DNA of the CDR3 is TGTGCCAGCAGGGGACGCGGGACTAGCTACGAGCAGTACTTC. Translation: CASRGRGTSYEQYF.